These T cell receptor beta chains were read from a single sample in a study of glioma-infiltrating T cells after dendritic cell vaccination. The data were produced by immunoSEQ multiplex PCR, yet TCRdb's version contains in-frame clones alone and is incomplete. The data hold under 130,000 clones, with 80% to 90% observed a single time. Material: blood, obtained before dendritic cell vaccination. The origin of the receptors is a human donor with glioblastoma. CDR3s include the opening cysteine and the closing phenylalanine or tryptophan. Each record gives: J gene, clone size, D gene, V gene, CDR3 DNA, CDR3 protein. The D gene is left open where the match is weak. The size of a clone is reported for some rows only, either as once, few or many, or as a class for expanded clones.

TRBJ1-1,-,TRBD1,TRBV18,TGTGCCAGCTCGCCCAGGGGGCGGAACACTGAAGCTTTCTTT,CASSPRGRNTEAFF
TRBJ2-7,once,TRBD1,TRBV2,TGTGCCAGCAGTGAACCAGGGGGTGGCGGCTACGAGCAGTACTTC,CASSEPGGGGYEQYF
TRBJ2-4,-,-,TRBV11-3,TGTGCCAGCAGCTTACGGGACTGGGAGAACATTCAGTACTTC,CASSLRDWENIQYF
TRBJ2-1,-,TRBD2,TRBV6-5,TGTGCCAGCAGTACGGGGGGGGATTCCTACAATGAGCAGTTCTTC,CASSTGGDSYNEQFF
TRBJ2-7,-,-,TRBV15,TGTGCCACCAGCAGAGCCATCTCCGGCTCCTACGAGCAGTACTTC,CATSRAISGSYEQYF
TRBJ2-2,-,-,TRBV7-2,TGTGCCAGCAGCTTGGTAGGGGTATACACCGGGGAGCTGTTTTTT,CASSLVGVYTGELFF
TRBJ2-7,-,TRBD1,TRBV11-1,TGTGCCAGCAGCGAAGACAGGGTTGCCTACGAGCAGTACTTC,CASSEDRVAYEQYF
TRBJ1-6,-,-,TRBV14,TGTGCCAGCAGCCCCGAGGCCTATAATTCACCCCTCCACTTT,CASSPEAYNSPLHF
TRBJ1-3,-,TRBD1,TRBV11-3,TGTGCCAGCAGCCACCAGACAGGGTTAGGAAACACCATATATTTT,CASSHQTGLGNTIYF
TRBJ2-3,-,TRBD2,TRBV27,TGTGCCAGCAGTCCACTAGCGGGGGGGGCCGCAGATACGCAGTATTTT,CASSPLAGGAADTQYF
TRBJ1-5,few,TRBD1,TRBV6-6,TGTGCCAGCAGCGGACAGGGAAGGGCTCAGCCCCAGCATTTT,CASSGQGRAQPQHF
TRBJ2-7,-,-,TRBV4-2,TGTGCCAGCAGCCAAGACTCAGGGGGTGCGGGAACTCCCTACGAGCAGTACTTC,CASSQDSGGAGTPYEQYF
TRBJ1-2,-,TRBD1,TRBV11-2,TGTGCCAGCAGCCCCGACAGGGTAACTAACTATGGCTACACCTTC,CASSPDRVTNYGYTF
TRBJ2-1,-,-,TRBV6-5,TGTGCCAGCAGTGTATGGCAGGGAGGCAATGAGCAGTTCTTC,CASSVWQGGNEQFF
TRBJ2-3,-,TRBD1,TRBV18,TGTGCCAGCTCACCACGGACAGGGGAGAGCACAGATACGCAGTATTTT,CASSPRTGESTDTQYF
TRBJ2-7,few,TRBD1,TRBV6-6,TGTGCCAGCAGTTCCCCCGGGACAGGGAAAGCCTACGAGCAGTACTTC,CASSSPGTGKAYEQYF
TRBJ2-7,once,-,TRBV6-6,TGTGCCAGCAGGACAACCTACGAGCAGTACTTC,CASRTTYEQYF